The rows below give T cell receptor beta chains drawn from one sample of a study of blood T cell repertoires in COVID-19. Data came from immunoSEQ multiplex PCR; TCRdb stores just in-frame clones and leaves some out. The data show some 130,000 clones, with roughly 83% seen just once and about 5.5% held by the top ten. The specimen was PBMCs or T cells enriched from blood (not recorded which). Receptors were obtained from a man aged 40-50 years with acute COVID-19. Each CDR3 is given with its conserved first and last residue. A D gene is named only where the DNA matches it firmly. A clone size is listed for some rows: how often the clone was seen (once, few, many), or a class if it is expanded.

clone_size d_call j_call v_call cdr3_nt cdr3_aa
NA NA TRBJ1-3 TRBV28 TGTGCCAGCAGTTTATCGGTTGGAGGGAACACCATATATTTT CASSLSVGGNTIYF
NA NA TRBJ1-2 TRBV3-1/TRBV3-2 TGTGCCAGCAGCCTCAGTCAGGCGATAACTTATGGCTACACCTTC CASSLSQAITYGYTF
once TRBD1 TRBJ1-2 TRBV20-1 TGCAGGGGGGACAGTGGGGTGGGCTACACCTTC CRGDSGVGYTF
NA TRBD1 TRBJ2-1 TRBV2 TGTGCCAGCAGGGGGACAGGGAGCAATGAGCAGTTCTTC CASRGTGSNEQFF
NA TRBD1 TRBJ1-1 TRBV12-3/TRBV12-4 TGTGCCAGCAGTTTAGAGGACAGGGAAGCTTTCTTT CASSLEDREAFF
NA NA TRBJ2-1 TRBV27 TGTGCCAGCAGTTTCTTCCCCCAAACAGGGATCAATGAGCAGTTCTTC CASSFFPQTGINEQFF
NA NA TRBJ1-6 TRBV7-9 TGTGCCAGCAGCTTAGCGGTATCCGGGGATTCACCCCTCCACTTT CASSLAVSGDSPLHF
NA NA TRBJ2-7 TRBV3-1/TRBV3-2 TGTGCCAGCAGCCTTCTCTACGAGCAGTACTTC CASSLLYEQYF
NA TRBD2 TRBJ2-3 TRBV19 TGTGCCAGTGGGGGCCGACTAGCGGTGACAGATACGCAGTATTTT CASGGRLAVTDTQYF
NA NA TRBJ1-1 TRBV7-2 TGTGCCAGCAGCTTCGGTTCGCCTGAAGCTTTCTTT CASSFGSPEAFF
NA NA TRBJ1-2 TRBV2 TGTGCCAGCAGCTCAGGGATAAGGAGCTATGGCTACACCTTC CASSSGIRSYGYTF
NA NA TRBJ1-2 TRBV30 TGTGCCTGGAGTGCGGCAGGGCCCTATGGCTACACCTTC CAWSAAGPYGYTF
NA TRBD2 TRBJ2-2 TRBV6-4 TGTGCCAGCAGCCCTAGCGGGGGGAAAACCGGGGAGCTGTTTTTT CASSPSGGKTGELFF
NA TRBD1 TRBJ1-1 TRBV27 TGTGCCAGCAGTCCGACAGAGACAGGGTTTTTCACTGAAGCTTTCTTT CASSPTETGFFTEAFF
NA NA TRBJ1-6 TRBV7-2 TGTGCCAGCGCGGTATTGAGCTCCTATAATTCACCCCTCCACTTT CASAVLSSYNSPLHF
NA TRBD2 TRBJ2-6 TRBV25-1 TGTGCCAGCAAAGGGCTGGCGGGAGGAGACTCCGGGGCCAACGTCCTGACTTTC CASKGLAGGDSGANVLTF
NA TRBD2 TRBJ2-5 TRBV3-1/TRBV3-2 TGTGCCAGCAGCCCCTTGGCGGGGGGGGAGACCCAGTACTTC CASSPLAGGETQYF
NA NA TRBJ2-5 TRBV15 TGTGCCACCAGCAGAGATCGGGTGGAAGAGACCCAGTACTTC CATSRDRVEETQYF
once TRBD1 TRBJ2-7 TRBV4-3 TGCGCCAGCAGCCAAGGGACAGGGGAATCCTACGAGCAGTACTTC CASSQGTGESYEQYF
few NA TRBJ1-2 TRBV3-1/TRBV3-2 TGTGCCAGCAGCCAAAGCGCCGCTAATGGCTACACCTTC CASSQSAANGYTF
NA NA TRBJ2-7 TRBV30 TGTGCCTGGAGTTACAGTCTAACCTACGAGCAGTACTTC CAWSYSLTYEQYF
NA TRBD1 TRBJ2-1 TRBV7-9 TGTGCCAGCAGCCTTACAGGGGTTGGCAACAATGAGCAGTTCTTC CASSLTGVGNNEQFF
NA NA TRBJ2-7 TRBV6-5 TGTGCCAGCAGTTGGACGACAGTCCCCTACGAGCAGTACTTC CASSWTTVPYEQYF
NA NA TRBJ1-2 TRBV11-2 TGTGCCAGCAGCTCGGACGACGTGGGGCGCGGCTACACCTTC CASSSDDVGRGYTF
NA TRBD2 TRBJ2-1 TRBV5-1 TGCGCCAGCAGCTCGAGCGGGGGGGAGGAGTTCTTC CASSSSGGEEFF
NA TRBD1 TRBJ1-1 TRBV6-6 TGTGCCAGCAGCTCCGGGACAGTACCTGAAGCTTTCTTT CASSSGTVPEAFF
once TRBD1 TRBJ1-4 TRBV30 TGTGCCTGGAGTTGGCGTGATCAGGGGGCGCGAAGTGAAAAACTGTTTTTT CAWSWRDQGARSEKLFF
NA NA TRBJ1-4 TRBV28 TGTGCCAGCACCCGACAGAATGAAAAACTGTTTTTT CASTRQNEKLFF
NA NA TRBJ2-1 TRBV9 TGTGCCAGCAGTGTACAGGGAAGCTCCTACAATGAGCAGTTCTTC CASSVQGSSYNEQFF
NA NA TRBJ2-7 TRBV5-4 TGTGCCAGCAGCTTGCTCGGGGTTACATACTTC CASSLLGVTYF
NA TRBD1 TRBJ1-1 TRBV6-1 TGTGCCAGCAGTGAAGCTTCAGGGGGTGAGACTGAAGCTTTCTTT CASSEASGGETEAFF
NA TRBD2 TRBJ2-3 TRBV13 TGTGCCAGCAGCTTTCGACTAGCGGGGGGCACAGATACGCAGTATTTT CASSFRLAGGTDTQYF
NA NA TRBJ1-5 TRBV6-5 TGTGCCAGCAAGACGGACTCTTTCTTTCAGCCCCAGCATTTT CASKTDSFFQPQHF
NA NA TRBJ2-1 TRBV11-3 TGTGCCAGCAGCCAGGTATCGAGTGAGCAGTTCTTC CASSQVSSEQFF
few NA TRBJ1-5 TRBV6-5 TGTGCCAGCAGTCTTAACCCGGGCAATCAGCCCCAGCATTTT CASSLNPGNQPQHF
NA NA TRBJ2-3 TRBV28 TGTGCCAGCAGTTTACGTCAGGGCAATATCAACAGCACAGATACGCAGTATTTT CASSLRQGNINSTDTQYF
NA NA TRBJ1-1 TRBV21-1 TGTGCTAAGGAGGGAGCGACCCTGAACACTGAAGCTTTCTTT CAKEGATLNTEAFF
NA NA TRBJ2-5 TRBV6-5 TGTGCCAGCAGTTACCACAGACAAGAGACCCAGTACTTC CASSYHRQETQYF
NA NA TRBJ2-3 TRBV2 TGTGCCAGCAGTGAAGCGAGGGGGACAGATACGCAGTATTTT CASSEARGTDTQYF
NA NA TRBJ2-2 TRBV11-2 TGTGCCAGCAGCCCGGGGGACACCGGGGAGCTGTTTTTT CASSPGDTGELFF
NA TRBD1 TRBJ1-5 TRBV6-5 TGTGCCAGCAGTATTGACAGGGCCTCGAGGCAGCCCCAGCATTTT CASSIDRASRQPQHF
NA TRBD1 TRBJ1-5 TRBV19 TGTGCCAGTAGTCTGGACAGGGATGTTGTACAGCCCCAGCATTTT CASSLDRDVVQPQHF
NA NA TRBJ1-1 TRBV5-4 TGTGCCAGCAGCTCCAGGTTTCCTATGAACACTGAAGCTTTCTTT CASSSRFPMNTEAFF
NA TRBD1 TRBJ1-5 TRBV15 TGTGCCACCAGCCCGACAGGGAAGGCCAATCAGCCCCAGCATTTT CATSPTGKANQPQHF
NA TRBD2 TRBJ2-1 TRBV5-5 TGTGCCAGCAGCCCCTCGGGGGGGGGCCAAAATGAGCAGTTCTTC CASSPSGGGQNEQFF
NA TRBD1 TRBJ2-7 TRBV15 TGTGCCACCACTCAGACAGGGGCGAGCTCCTACGAGCAGTACTTC CATTQTGASSYEQYF
NA NA TRBJ2-4 TRBV4-3 TGCGCCAGCAGCCAAGATCGCAGAAACATTCAGTACTTC CASSQDRRNIQYF
NA NA TRBJ2-7 TRBV3-1/TRBV3-2 TGTGCCAGCAGCCAAGGGGCAGGGGCCTACGAGCAGTACTTC CASSQGAGAYEQYF